Listed here are 19 T cell receptor beta chains from one sample, sequenced in a study of blood T cells in healthy people across ages. Together with a sample-barcoded 5' primer, a J-beta primer mix was included in a second PCR lasting about 6 to 12 cycles. Each CDR3 protein is one row after TCRdb ran MiXCR on the 5' RACE reads. The sample holds more than 1.4 million distinct CDR3 sequences; roughly 40% are singletons and the top ten take 7.9%. The sequenced sample was blood. Receptor source: a woman aged 18-29 years in good health.

DNA of the CDR3: TGTGCCATCAGTGAGGGGACATCGGGACTAGCGTTCAATGAGCAGTACTTC. Translated: CAISEGTSGLAFNEQYF. V and J are TRBV10-3 and TRBJ2-7; 10 positions agree with TRBD2. V shed 2 bases, J shed 7 bases, and the junction held 14 bases outside the gene matches. CDR1 is ENHRY, CDR2 SYGVKD, per germline. CDR3 length: 17 residues.

Only a few counts were recorded for this clonotype. The V call is TRBV9, the J call TRBJ2-5; 9 bases are shared with TRBD1. This CDR3 is built from 13 residues. V trimming: 2 bases; J trimming: 4 bases; junction bases outside the gene matches: 0. In germline, CDR1 is SGDLS, CDR2 YYNGEE. In DNA form, the CDR3 reads TGTGCCAGCAGCGTGGACAGGGGAGAGACCCAGTACTTC. Translating gives CASSVDRGETQYF. The whole variable domain, filled in from reference TRBV9 and TRBJ2-5, reads DSGVTQTPKHLITATGQRVTLRCSPRSGDLSVYWYQQSLDQGLQFLIQYYNGEERAKGNILERFSAQQFPDLHSELNLSSLELGDSALYFCASSVDRGETQYFGPGTRLLVL.

About this clonotype itself: At one end the junction does not follow the germline gene, possibly because of a read error. The gene calls are TRBV24-1 and TRBJ1-2, with D possibly matching TRBD1 (6 bases). The CDR3 extends over 18 amino acids. Germline V gene data show CDR1 as KGHDR and CDR2 as SFDVKD. The CDR3 bases are TGTGCCACCAGTGATTTGCAAGGGGAATTTGGACAGACTTATGGCTACACCTTT. Residues: CATSDLQGEFGQTYGYTF.

The CDR3: CASSSLGWDREAGQPQHF. In DNA, the CDR3 is TGTGCCAGCAGTTCCCTAGGGTGGGACAGGGAGGCGGGTCAGCCCCAGCATTTT. The chain recombines TRBV27 with TRBJ1-5, with TRBD1 matching 9 bases. V gave up 4 bases and J gave up 6 bases; unmatched junction bases: 16. CDR1 and CDR2 from the germline V gene are MNHEY and SMNVEV (reference sequence). This CDR3 spans 18 amino acids.

The chain carries TRBV7-2 and TRBJ2-3, with 10 bases fitting TRBD1. The CDR3 contains 16 residues. With 0 bases clipped from V and 3 bases from J, the junction kept 3 bases outside the gene matches. CDR1 SGHTA and CDR2 FQGNSA come from the germline V gene. CDR3 nucleotide sequence: TGTGCCAGCAGCTTAGCGCGGGACAGGGGAACAGATACGCAGTATTTT. Encoded protein: CASSLARDRGTDTQYF.

The chain couples TRBV5-1 to TRBJ2-5, with 9 nucleotides matching TRBD1. The V segment lost 5 bases and the J segment 2 bases; nucleotides outside the gene matches: 7. The CDR3 has 15 residues. CDR1 and CDR2 from the germline V gene are SGHRS and YFSETQ. CDR3 bases: TGCGCCAGCAGAGCCGGGACAGGGTCTCAAGAGACCCAGTACTTC. Translation gives CASRAGTGSQETQYF. The full variable domain, with the rest looked up from reference TRBV5-1 and TRBJ2-5, is KAGVTQTPRYLIKTRGQQVTLSCSPISGHRSVSWYQQTPGQGLQFLFEYFSETQRNKGNFPGRFSGRQFSNSRSEMNVSTLELGDSALYLCASRAGTGSQETQYFGPGTRLLVL.

The chain couples TRBV4-2 to TRBJ2-1, with 7 bases aligning to TRBD2. This CDR3 spans 13 amino acids. Germline values: CDR1 LGHNA, CDR2 YNFKEQ. V was clipped by 3 bases and J by 10 bases; unmatched bases: 6. DNA of the CDR3: TGTGCCAGCAGCCACGAAAGCGGGAACGAGCAGTTCTTC. Its translation is CASSHESGNEQFF.

This chain uses TRBV10-1 with TRBJ2-2, with a tentative D call TRBD1 (6 bases). The V and J ends lost 6 bases and 5 bases respectively, with 10 bases between them. This CDR3 is 13 amino acids long. CDR1 and CDR2 (germline): WNHNN, SYGVQD (reference sequence). This CDR3 reads CASSQGFTGELFF. Written as DNA, the CDR3 is TGCGCCAGCAGCCAGGGGTTTACCGGGGAGCTGTTTTTT.

In this sample, this clonotype turned up once. The rearrangement uses TRBV2 and TRBJ2-3; 10 nucleotides align to TRBD2. The junction had 11 bases not matched to a gene; V was cut back by 6 bases and J by 8 bases. Germline V gene sequence: CDR1 SNHLY, CDR2 FYNNEI. The CDR3 runs to 15 residues. The CDR3 bases are TGTGCCAGCAGCGAAACTAGCGGGGTCGGTGGTACGCAGTATTTT. Translating it yields CASSETSGVGGTQYF.

The rearrangement joins TRBV18 to TRBJ2-1; 9 bases map to TRBD2. The end of the DNA is better explained by TRBJ2-7, so the J call may be wrong. Germline CDR1 KGHSH, CDR2 LQKENI. This CDR3 has 16 amino acids. The CDR3 protein is CASSPPGTSTYNEQYF. DNA of the CDR3: TGTGCCAGCTCACCACCGGGGACTAGCACCTACAATGAGCAGTACTTC.

This sequence joins TRBV28 and TRBJ2-3, with 9 nucleotides matching TRBD1. The CDR3 has 17 amino acids. V gave up 3 bases and J gave up 4 bases; unmatched junction bases: 11. Germline V gene sequence: CDR1 MDHEN, CDR2 SYDVKM. The CDR3, as DNA: TGTGCCAGCAGTTTTTCGCTCCGGGACAGGGAGGCAGATACGCAGTATTTT. Its translation is CASSFSLRDREADTQYF.

V is TRBV3-1 and J is TRBJ2-1; possible D gene TRBD2, 6 bases. V shed 2 bases and J shed 10 bases, with 15 bases lying between them. This CDR3 has 14 residues. From germline, CDR1 is LGHDT and CDR2 YNNKEL (reference sequence). The CDR3 sequence is CASSQQRGTYEQFF. In DNA form, the CDR3 reads TGTGCCAGCAGCCAACAGCGCGGGACCTACGAGCAGTTCTTC.

V and J are TRBV28 and TRBJ2-5; D possibly matches TRBD1 or TRBD2 (5 bases each). The CDR3 is 15 amino acids. V was clipped by 6 bases and J by 5 bases, with 19 bases between them. Germline CDR1 reads MDHEN; CDR2 reads SYDVKM. CDR3 nucleotide sequence: TGTGCCAGCAGCTCGGACTCGTCGGGGCTGGAGACCCAGTACTTC. Amino acid sequence: CASSSDSSGLETQYF. The full variable domain, in which reference TRBV28 and TRBJ2-5 provide the parts outside the CDR3, is DVKVTQSSRYLVKRTGEKVFLECVQDMDHENMFWYRQDPGLGLRLIYFSYDVKMKEKGDIPEGYSVSREKKERFSLILESASTNQTSMYLCASSSDSSGLETQYFGPGTRLLVL.

This clonotype came up a few times. A much more abundant neighbour one base away suggests this may be a read error. V gene TRBV6-5 combines with J gene TRBJ2-4; D is possibly TRBD2 (5 bases). Germline values: CDR1 MNHEY, CDR2 SVGAGI. The CDR3 consists of 11 residues. Deletions cut 0 bases from V and 13 bases from J, with 7 bases between. DNA for the CDR3: TGTGCCAGCAGTTACTCAGGCGGGCAGTACTTC. Translation gives CASSYSGGQYF.

The chain employs TRBV6-2 or TRBV6-3 and TRBJ2-5, with D uncertain. Trimming removed 4 bases from V and 9 bases from J, with 12 bases in between. Germline CDR1 reads MNHEY; CDR2 reads SVGEGT. This CDR3 is built from 12 residues. In DNA, the CDR3 is TGTGCCAGCAGTTCCGGAGCTAAGGCCCAGTACTTC. It yields the protein CASSSGAKAQYF.

In this sample, this clonotype turned up a few times. V gene TRBV5-1 combines with J gene TRBJ2-1; D may be TRBD2 (6 bases). The germline V gene has CDR1 SGHRS and CDR2 YFSETQ. This CDR3 spans 16 amino acids. V was clipped by 0 bases and J by 0 bases, with 10 bases between them. The CDR3 bases are TGCGCCAGCAGCTTGGTTCCCGGGAGCTCCTACAATGAGCAGTTCTTC. Its protein product is CASSLVPGSSYNEQFF.

J is TRBJ2-2 and V is TRBV5-1, with TRBD2 matching 14 bases. The ends lost 0 bases at V and 3 bases at J; junction bases unmatched: 10. This CDR3 spans 20 amino acids. Germline V gene sequence: CDR1 SGHRS, CDR2 YFSETQ. The CDR3 protein is CASSLVYGGLAGADTGELFF. The CDR3 bases are TGCGCCAGCAGCTTGGTGTACGGGGGACTAGCGGGAGCGGACACCGGGGAGCTGTTTTTT. The whole variable domain, remainder taken from reference TRBV5-1 and TRBJ2-2, is KAGVTQTPRYLIKTRGQQVTLSCSPISGHRSVSWYQQTPGQGLQFLFEYFSETQRNKGNFPGRFSGRQFSNSRSEMNVSTLELGDSALYLCASSLVYGGLAGADTGELFFGEGSRLTVL.

The CDR3 sequence: CASSYGSPGLKETQYF. The CDR3 DNA follows: TGTGCCAGCAGCTACGGATCCCCGGGACTAAAAGAGACCCAGTACTTC. The chain joins TRBV7-2 to TRBJ2-5; TRBD2 matches 7 bases. Germline values: CDR1 SGHTA, CDR2 FQGNSA. CDR3 length: 16 residues. V shed 4 bases, J shed 3 bases, and the junction held 11 bases outside the gene matches. Looking up the rest from reference TRBV7-2 and TRBJ2-5 gives the full variable domain: GAGVSQSPSNKVTEKGKDVELRCDPISGHTALYWYRQSLGQGLEFLIYFQGNSAPDKSGLPSDRFSAERTGGSVSTLTIQRTQQEDSAVYLCASSYGSPGLKETQYFGPGTRLLVL.

This clonotype appeared a few times. CDR3 loop: CASRDRTDSYEQYF. Here the CDR3 DNA reads TGTGCCAGCAGGGACAGGACAGATTCCTACGAGCAGTACTTC. The chain is built from TRBV6-6 and TRBJ2-7, with TRBD1 identical over 7 bases. CDR3 length: 14 residues. Germline values: CDR1 MNHNY, CDR2 SVGAGI (reference sequence). V lost 6 bases, J lost 1 base, and 6 bases stayed unmatched.